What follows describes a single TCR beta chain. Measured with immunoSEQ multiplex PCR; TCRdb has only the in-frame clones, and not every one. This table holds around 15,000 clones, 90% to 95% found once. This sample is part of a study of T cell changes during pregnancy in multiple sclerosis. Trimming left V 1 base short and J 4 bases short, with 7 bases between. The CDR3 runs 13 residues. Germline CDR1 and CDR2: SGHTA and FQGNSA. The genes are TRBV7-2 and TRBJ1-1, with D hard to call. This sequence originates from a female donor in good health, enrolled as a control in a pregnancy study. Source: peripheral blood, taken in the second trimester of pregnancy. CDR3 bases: TGTGCCAGCAGCTTAGAAGGACTCACTGAAGCTTTCTTT. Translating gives CASSLEGLTEAFF.